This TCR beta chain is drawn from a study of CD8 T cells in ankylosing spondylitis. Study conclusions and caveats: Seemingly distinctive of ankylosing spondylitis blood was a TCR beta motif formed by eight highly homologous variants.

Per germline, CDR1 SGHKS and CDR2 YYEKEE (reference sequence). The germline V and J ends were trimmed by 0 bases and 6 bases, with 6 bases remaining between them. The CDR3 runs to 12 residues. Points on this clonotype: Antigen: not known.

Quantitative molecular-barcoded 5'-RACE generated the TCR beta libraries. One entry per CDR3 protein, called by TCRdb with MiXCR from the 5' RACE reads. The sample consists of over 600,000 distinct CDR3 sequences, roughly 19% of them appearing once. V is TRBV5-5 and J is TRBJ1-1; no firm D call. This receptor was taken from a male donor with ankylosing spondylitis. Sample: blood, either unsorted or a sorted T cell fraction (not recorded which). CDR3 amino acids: CASSLVYAEAFF. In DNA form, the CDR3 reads TGTGCCAGCAGCTTGGTATACGCTGAAGCTTTCTTT. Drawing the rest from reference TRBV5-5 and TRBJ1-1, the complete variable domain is DAGVTQSPTHLIKTRGQQVTLRCSPISGHKSVSWYQQVLGQGPQFIFQYYEKEERGRGNFPDRFSARQFPNYSSELNVNALLLGDSALYLCASSLVYAEAFFGQGTRLTVV.